This entry features one T cell receptor (beta chain) sequence. Its antigen remains unidentified. Primers included in the PCR were 60 Vbeta and 13 Jbeta primers. This table comes from immunoSEQ multiplex PCR, and its TCRdb copy is limited to in-frame clones, with some not included. This table holds more than 95,000 clones, around 82% found once. This sample is drawn from a study of cytomegalovirus exposure and HLA in healthy donors. Study-level results: With later analysis, a missense DCLRE1C variant became linked to TCR beta V- and J-gene trimming. Links to common viral pathogens appeared, in a later analysis, for several of the most significant clusters. Some V segments (TRBV6-2 and TRBV6-3 among them) were excluded as indistinguishable.

The CDR3 spans 15 residues. CDR1 and CDR2 from the germline V gene are SQVTM and ANQGSEA. V was clipped by 6 bases and J by 1 base, with 16 bases between them. This chain uses TRBV29-1 with TRBJ2-1; no reliable D call. The sample consisted of PBMCs. The origin of this receptor is a woman in her thirties or forties in good health and CMV-seropositive. Here the CDR3 reads CSVQTTGASYNEQFF. The CDR3, as DNA: TGCAGCGTGCAAACGACTGGAGCTTCCTACAATGAGCAGTTCTTC.